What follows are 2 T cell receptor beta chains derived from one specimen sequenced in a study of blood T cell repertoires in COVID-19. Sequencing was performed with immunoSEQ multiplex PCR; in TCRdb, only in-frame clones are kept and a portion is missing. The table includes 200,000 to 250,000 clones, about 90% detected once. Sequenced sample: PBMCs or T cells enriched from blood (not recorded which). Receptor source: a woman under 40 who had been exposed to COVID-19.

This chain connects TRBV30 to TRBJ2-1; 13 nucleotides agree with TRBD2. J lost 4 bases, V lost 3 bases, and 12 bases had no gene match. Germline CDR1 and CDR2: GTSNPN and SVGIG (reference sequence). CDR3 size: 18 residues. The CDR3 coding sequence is TGTGCCTGGAGGTATCAAGGACTAGCGGGAGCGGGTTACAATGAGCAGTTCTTC. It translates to CAWRYQGLAGAGYNEQFF.

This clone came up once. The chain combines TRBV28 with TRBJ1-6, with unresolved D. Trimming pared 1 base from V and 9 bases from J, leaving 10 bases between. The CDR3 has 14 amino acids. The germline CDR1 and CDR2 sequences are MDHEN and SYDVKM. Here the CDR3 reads CASSLYFPGSPLHF. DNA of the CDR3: TGTGCCAGCAGTTTATACTTTCCTGGTTCACCCCTCCACTTT.